Detailed here is one TCR beta chain. The sample comes from a study of blood T cell repertoires in COVID-19. Across the study: Nucleic acid was either cDNA or gDNA, and it came from T cells, B-cell-depleted T cells, or PBMCs.

The repertoire was sequenced with immunoSEQ multiplex PCR; TCRdb's copy has only in-frame clones and lacks some. Of about 240,000 clones in the sample, about 73% were seen once. Sequencing used peripheral blood. This receptor was obtained from an elderly woman with acute or convalescent COVID-19.

In DNA form, the CDR3 reads TGTGCCAGCAGTTTACAACAACAGGGGGCCAATGAGCAGTTCTTC. Translation: CASSLQQQGANEQFF. The rearrangement uses TRBV28 and TRBJ2-1; 9 positions agree with TRBD1. J was trimmed by 6 bases and V by 2 bases; bases with no gene match: 5. Germline CDR1 reads MDHEN; CDR2 reads SYDVKM. CDR3 length: 15 amino acids.